This record covers a single TCR beta chain. The target antigen is unknown. Assay used: immunoSEQ multiplex PCR; TCRdb lists only in-frame clones, some missing. The table has 150,000 or so clones, approximately 91% seen once; the top ten hold approximately 4.8%. The CDR3 has 15 residues. V lost 5 bases and J 1 base, leaving 12 bases between the germline ends. The V gene's germline CDR1 is SGHVS and CDR2 FQNEAQ. The data were obtained in a study of lymphopenia after photon versus proton radiotherapy. Study observations and caveats: Proton therapy kept repertoires fairly stable, unlike photons, which gained effector/memory cells. Better survival with proton therapy was suggested as possible, not demonstrated. Oligoclonal CD8+ Temra expansion after nadir drove photon patients' diversity drop.

This TCR was recovered from a middle-aged man with gastric cancer. The input for sequencing was peripheral blood, taken from a patient treated with photon-based radiotherapy. The rearrangement joins TRBV7-8 to TRBJ2-1, with D unclear. In DNA, the CDR3 is TGTGCCAGCAGCCCGCAGCGCTGGTCCTACAATGAGCAGTTCTTC. Translating gives CASSPQRWSYNEQFF.